This entry concerns a single T cell receptor beta chain. This clone has a single count. Its antigen specificity is not known. No quality values exist for individual bases; no much larger clone is one base distant. The CDR3 regions of human TCRbeta chains were analyzed by immunosequencing. Per the source publication's procedure: Repertoire TCRs were checked for matches against a reference library of SARS-CoV-2-specific TCRs that had been generated using the MIRA antigen-specificity platform. Breadth meant the fraction of unique TCRs that were SARS-CoV-2-associated, whereas depth meant the fraction of total T cells that were SARS-CoV-2-associated. Using the MIRA data, each spike-specific TCR was mapped to the spike region that the TCR reacts to and placed in a CD4 or CD8 class. Log10-transformed breadth and depth values were compared by one-way ANOVA with Sidak's multiple comparisons tests. In TCRdb, the immuneACCESS table is reduced to in-frame sequences with V and J assigned. These tables do not hold every clone; where another copy was compared, an unresolved V gene accounts for under half, and the others remain unexplained. The D gene and trimming were derived from the DNA, and the V and J assignments and clone size from that table. The sample table holds 180,000 or so clones, of which roughly 94% were seen once. The top ten clonotypes cover approximately 1.2% of the sample.

The data were taken from a study of T cell responses to AZD1222 COVID-19 vaccine (dated by TCRdb to about 2021). A note on the overall study: A total of about 250 trial participants underwent TCR sequencing, of whom nearly 210 had received two doses of AZD1222 and some 26 had received two doses of the MenACWY control vaccine. Trial participants were enrolled by age into 18-55, 56-69 and 70-plus year subgroups, with around 150, 28 and 57 TCR-sequenced participants respectively.

The time point tag for this specimen amounts to: about 28 days (+/-7) after the second vaccine dose. Because spike-specific TCR depth and breadth did not differ between the two schedules, AZD1222 recipients who got a second dose at roughly 4 weeks were pooled with those who got a second dose at roughly 12 weeks. Vaccinee samples came from UK trials COV001 and COV002, including a single-blind randomized controlled phase 2/3 trial of AZD1222 (ChAdOx1 nCoV-19) in healthy adults. Trial participant PBMC samples were collected at day 0 and day 28 after the second dose for TCRbeta chain sequencing. Beyond this particular receptor, the publication reports: The 56-69-year group was small, and its depth increase did not reach significance, likely because of low power. Because no samples from the day 14 peak response were available, repertoires could be characterized only after the peak T cell response. Reportedly, close to half of the unique spike-specific TCRs recognized epitopes lying outside the regions that are mutated in the B.1.351 and B.1.1.7 variants. Spike-specific TCR breadth and depth rose significantly after two AZD1222 doses compared with day 0 and with MenACWY recipients. Only 5 to 7 AZD1222 recipients were SARS-CoV-2 seropositive at baseline, limiting conclusions about previously exposed vaccinees. Most participants were white British and females outnumbered males, and the authors suggested that clonal diversity may have been underestimated. The vaccine-associated CD4 TCRs covered the entire spike protein, and the dominant responses fell in regions 160-218 and 743-854.

There are 16 amino acids in the CDR3, from cysteine to phenylalanine inclusive. This entry keeps only the CDR3 DNA: 48 bases, framed from base 1. CDR1 and CDR2 are read off the germline V gene (reference sequence) as SGHKS and YYEKEE. Relative to germline, V is 0 bases shorter and J is 7 bases shorter, with 14 bases between their ends. The TCR was taken from an adult who received the AZD1222 COVID-19 vaccine. The sequence joins TRBV5-5 to TRBJ1-6; 6 matching bases give a weak D call of TRBD1. Sequences were derived from peripheral blood, sampled 28 days after the second AZD1222 dose. The CDR3 region has the sequence CASSLELGTPNSPLHF. The base sequence is TGTGCCAGCAGCTTGGAGCTAGGGACACCAAATTCACCCCTCCACTTT.